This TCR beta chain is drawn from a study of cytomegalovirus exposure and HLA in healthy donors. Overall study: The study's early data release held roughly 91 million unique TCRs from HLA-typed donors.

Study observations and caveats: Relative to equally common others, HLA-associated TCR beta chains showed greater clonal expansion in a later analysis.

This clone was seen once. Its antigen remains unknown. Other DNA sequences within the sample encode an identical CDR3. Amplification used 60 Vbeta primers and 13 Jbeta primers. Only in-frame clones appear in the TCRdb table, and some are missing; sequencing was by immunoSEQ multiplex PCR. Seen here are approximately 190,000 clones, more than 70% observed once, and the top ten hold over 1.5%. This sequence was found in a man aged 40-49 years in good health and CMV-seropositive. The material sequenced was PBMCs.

The CDR3 region is CASSIGTSGGNEQFF. The CDR3 bases are TGTGCCAGTAGTATAGGGACTAGCGGGGGCAATGAGCAGTTCTTC. The rearrangement uses TRBV19 and TRBJ2-1; 13 positions agree with TRBD2. This CDR3 contains 15 residues. Per germline, CDR1 LNHDA and CDR2 SQIVND (reference sequence). J gave up 6 bases and V 1 base, and 0 bases lay outside the gene matches.